This note documents a single T cell receptor (beta chain) sequence. Data came from immunoSEQ multiplex PCR; TCRdb stores just in-frame clones and leaves some out. Found here are fewer than 450,000 clones, around 88% of them singletons; the top ten hold over 9.5%. The CDR3 runs to 14 residues. CDR1 SGHNT and CDR2 YYREEE come from the germline V gene (reference sequence). J lost 9 bases, V lost 4 bases, and 9 bases had no gene match. The record originates from a study of blood T cell repertoires in COVID-19. This receptor was identified in a woman aged 45-59 years with COVID-19, enrolled during active disease. The sample taken for sequencing was peripheral blood. The chain links TRBV5-4 to TRBJ1-4; 7 nucleotides match TRBD1. CDR3 in DNA: TGTGCCAGCAGCCGCGGGACAGATCCTAAAAAACTGTTTTTT. Translating it yields CASSRGTDPKKLFF.